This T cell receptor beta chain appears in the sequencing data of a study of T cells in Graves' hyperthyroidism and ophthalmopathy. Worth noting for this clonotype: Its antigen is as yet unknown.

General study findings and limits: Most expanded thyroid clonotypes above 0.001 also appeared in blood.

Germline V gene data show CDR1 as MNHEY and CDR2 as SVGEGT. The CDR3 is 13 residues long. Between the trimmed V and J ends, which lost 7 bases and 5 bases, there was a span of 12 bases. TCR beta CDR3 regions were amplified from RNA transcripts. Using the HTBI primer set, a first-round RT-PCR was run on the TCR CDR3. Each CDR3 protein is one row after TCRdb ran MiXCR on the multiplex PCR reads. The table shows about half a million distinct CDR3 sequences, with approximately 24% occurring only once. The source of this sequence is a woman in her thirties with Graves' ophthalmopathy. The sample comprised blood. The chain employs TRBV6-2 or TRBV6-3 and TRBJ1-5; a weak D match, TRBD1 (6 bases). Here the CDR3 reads CASTGGSHQPQHF. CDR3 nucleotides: TGTGCCAGCACGGGGGGCAGTCATCAGCCCCAGCATTTT.